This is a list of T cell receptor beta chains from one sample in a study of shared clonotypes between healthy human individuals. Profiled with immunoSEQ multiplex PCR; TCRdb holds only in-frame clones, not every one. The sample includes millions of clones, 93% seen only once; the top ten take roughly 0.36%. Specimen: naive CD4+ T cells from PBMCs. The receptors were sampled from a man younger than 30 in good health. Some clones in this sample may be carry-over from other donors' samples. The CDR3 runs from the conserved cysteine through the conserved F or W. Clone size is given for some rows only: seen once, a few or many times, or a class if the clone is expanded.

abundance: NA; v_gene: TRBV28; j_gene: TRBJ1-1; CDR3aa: CASSLLDKNTEAFF
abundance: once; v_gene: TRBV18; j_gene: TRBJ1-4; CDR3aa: CASSPPRGRNEKLFF
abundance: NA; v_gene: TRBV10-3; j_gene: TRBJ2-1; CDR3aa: CAISAGTGGKNEQFF
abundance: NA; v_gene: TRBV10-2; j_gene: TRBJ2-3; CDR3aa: CASRQSTDTQYF
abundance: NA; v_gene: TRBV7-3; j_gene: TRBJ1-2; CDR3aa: CASKLIGGALGGYTF
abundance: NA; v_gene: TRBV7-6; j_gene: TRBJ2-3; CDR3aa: CASSPSTDTQYF
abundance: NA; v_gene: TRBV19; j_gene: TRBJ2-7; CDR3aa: CASLPGLAGPLVYYEQYF
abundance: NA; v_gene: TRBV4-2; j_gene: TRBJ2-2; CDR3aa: CASSHTLNTGELFF
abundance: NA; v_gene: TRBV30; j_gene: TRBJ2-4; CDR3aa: CAWSPRGGIQYF
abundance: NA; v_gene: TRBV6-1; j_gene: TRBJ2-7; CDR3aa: CASSERPISEQYF
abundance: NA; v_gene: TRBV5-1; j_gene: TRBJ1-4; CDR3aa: CASRSGTGPDEKLFF
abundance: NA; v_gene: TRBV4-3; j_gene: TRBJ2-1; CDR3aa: CASSQDWLAGTKFF
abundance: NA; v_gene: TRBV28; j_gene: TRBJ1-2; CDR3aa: CASSFRGYGYTF
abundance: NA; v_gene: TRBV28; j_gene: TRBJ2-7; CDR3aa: CASSAHGQGQGEQYF
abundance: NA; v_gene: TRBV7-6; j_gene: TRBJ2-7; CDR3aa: CASSLGGGGYEQYF
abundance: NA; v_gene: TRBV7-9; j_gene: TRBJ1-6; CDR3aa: CASSLGTSNSPLHF
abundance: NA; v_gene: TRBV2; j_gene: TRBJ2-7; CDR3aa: CASSLGQAAVYEQYF
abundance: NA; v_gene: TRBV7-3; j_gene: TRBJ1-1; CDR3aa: CASSPAANRANTEAFF
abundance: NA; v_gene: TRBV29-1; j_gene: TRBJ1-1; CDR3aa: CSVVELNTEAFF
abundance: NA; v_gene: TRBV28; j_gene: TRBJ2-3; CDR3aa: CASGQPPDTQYF
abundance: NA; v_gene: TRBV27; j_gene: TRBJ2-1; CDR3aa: CASSLSSHLLAVSYNEQFF
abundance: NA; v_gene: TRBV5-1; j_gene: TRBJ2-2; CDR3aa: CASSPRTGVGELFF
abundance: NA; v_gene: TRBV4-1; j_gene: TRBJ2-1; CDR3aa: CASSPTMRTSGNNEQFF
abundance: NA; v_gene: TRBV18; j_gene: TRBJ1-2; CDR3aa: CASSPIMSASTPNGYTF
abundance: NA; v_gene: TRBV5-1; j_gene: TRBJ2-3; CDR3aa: CASSPPVSGGTDTQYF
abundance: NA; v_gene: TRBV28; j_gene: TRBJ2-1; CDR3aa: CASSPAGFYNEQFF
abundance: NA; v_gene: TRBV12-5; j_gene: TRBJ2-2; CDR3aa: CASGGDTGELFF
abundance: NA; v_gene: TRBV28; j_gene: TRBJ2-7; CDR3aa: CASSFESGSSYEQYF
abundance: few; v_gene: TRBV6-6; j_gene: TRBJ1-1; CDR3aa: CASSYPRQGAEAFF
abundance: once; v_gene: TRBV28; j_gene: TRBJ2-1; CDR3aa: CASKRTSGKGEQFF
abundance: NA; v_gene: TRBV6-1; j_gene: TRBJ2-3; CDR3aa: CASSGSGTDTQYF
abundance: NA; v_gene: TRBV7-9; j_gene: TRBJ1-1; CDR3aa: CASSWGGHMNTEAFF
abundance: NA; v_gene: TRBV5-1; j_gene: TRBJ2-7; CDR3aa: CASSPGTSDYEQYF
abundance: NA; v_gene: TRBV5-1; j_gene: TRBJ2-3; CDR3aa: CASSLAPGTYTDTQYF
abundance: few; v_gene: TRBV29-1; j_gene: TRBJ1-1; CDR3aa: CSVEFLLATEAFF
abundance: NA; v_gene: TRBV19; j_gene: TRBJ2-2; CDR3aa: CASSMQPAGISGELFF
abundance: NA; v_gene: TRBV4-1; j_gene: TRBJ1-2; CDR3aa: CASKNRLAGYGYTF
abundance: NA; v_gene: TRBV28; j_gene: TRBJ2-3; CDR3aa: CASSLPPGSTDTQYF
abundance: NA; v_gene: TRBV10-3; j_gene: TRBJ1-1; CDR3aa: CAISGTYRGSNTEAFF
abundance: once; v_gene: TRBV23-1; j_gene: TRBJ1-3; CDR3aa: CASSQSGHDMSGNTIYF
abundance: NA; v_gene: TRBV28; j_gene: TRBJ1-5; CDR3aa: CASTSTRDQPQHF
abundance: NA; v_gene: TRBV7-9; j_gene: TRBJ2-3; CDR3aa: CASRGLSGPTDTQYF
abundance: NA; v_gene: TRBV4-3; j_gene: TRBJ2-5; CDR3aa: CASSYSGSSWETQYF
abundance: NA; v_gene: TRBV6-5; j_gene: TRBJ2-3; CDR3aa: CASSYSLSTDTQYF
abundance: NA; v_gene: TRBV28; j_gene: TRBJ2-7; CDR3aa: CASCGSTPAYEQYF
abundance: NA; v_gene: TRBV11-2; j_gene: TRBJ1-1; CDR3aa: CASSRQLQTLNTEAFF
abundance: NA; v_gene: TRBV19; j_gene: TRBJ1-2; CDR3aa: CASSNRANYGYTF
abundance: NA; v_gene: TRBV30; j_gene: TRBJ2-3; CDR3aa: CAWTQPQSKSTQYF
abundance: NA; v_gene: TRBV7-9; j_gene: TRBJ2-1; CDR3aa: CASSNLMTGYNEQFF
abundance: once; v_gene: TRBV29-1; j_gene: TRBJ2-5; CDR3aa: CSVTPPGTGGETQYF
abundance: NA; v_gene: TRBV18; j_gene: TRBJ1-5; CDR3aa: CASSLRTGWDQPQHF
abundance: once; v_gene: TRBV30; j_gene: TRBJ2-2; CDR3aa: CAWRTSGSNTGELFF
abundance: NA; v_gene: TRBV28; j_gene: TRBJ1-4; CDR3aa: CASSLPGWAEKKLFF